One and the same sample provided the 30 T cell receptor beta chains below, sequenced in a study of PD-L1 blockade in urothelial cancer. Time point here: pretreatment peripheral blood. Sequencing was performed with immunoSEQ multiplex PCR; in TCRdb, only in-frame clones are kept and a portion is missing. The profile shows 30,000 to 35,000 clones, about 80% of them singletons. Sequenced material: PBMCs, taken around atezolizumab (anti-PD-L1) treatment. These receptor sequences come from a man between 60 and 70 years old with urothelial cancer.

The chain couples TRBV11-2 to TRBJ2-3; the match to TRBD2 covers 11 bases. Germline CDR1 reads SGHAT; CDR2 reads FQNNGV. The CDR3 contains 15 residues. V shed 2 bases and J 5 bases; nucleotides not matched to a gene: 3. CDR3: CASSLSTSGRDTQYF. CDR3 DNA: TGTGCCAGCAGCTTAAGTACTAGCGGGAGAGATACGCAGTATTTT.

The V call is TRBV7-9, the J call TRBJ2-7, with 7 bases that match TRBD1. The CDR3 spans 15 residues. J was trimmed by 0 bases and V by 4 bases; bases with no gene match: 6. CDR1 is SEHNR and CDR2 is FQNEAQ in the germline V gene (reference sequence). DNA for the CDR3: TGTGCCAGCAGCTCAGGACAGGAAAGCTCCTACGAGCAGTACTTC. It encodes CASSSGQESSYEQYF.

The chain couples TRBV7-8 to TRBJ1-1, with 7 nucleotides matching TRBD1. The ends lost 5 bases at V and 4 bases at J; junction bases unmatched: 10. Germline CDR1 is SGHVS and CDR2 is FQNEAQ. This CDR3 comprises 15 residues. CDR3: CASSQLRTGVTEAFF. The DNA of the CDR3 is TGTGCCAGCAGCCAACTTAGGACAGGAGTCACTGAAGCTTTCTTT.

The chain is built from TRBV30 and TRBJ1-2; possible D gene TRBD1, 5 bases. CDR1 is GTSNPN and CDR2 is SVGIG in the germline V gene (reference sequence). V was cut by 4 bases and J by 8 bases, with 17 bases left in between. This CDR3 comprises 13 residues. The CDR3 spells CAWTGTSEGGYTF. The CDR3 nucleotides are TGTGCCTGGACCGGGACTTCCGAAGGGGGCTACACCTTC. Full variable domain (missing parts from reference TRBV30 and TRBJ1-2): SQTIHQWPATLVQPVGSPLSLECTVEGTSNPNLYWYRQAAGRGLQLLFYSVGIGQISSEVPQNLSASRPQDRQFILSSKKLLLSDSGFYLCAWTGTSEGGYTFGSGTRLTVV.

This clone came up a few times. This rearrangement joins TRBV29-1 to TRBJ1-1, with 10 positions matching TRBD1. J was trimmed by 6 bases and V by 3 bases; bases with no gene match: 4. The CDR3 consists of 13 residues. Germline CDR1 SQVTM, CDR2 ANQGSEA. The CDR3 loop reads CSVDDRGRAEAFF. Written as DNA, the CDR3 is TGCAGCGTTGATGACAGGGGGCGGGCTGAAGCTTTCTTT.

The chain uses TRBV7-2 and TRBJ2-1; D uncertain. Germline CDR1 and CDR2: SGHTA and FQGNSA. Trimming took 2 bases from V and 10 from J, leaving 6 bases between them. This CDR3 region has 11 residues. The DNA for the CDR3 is TGTGCCAGCAGCTTATACGGGGAGCAGTTCTTC. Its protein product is CASSLYGEQFF.

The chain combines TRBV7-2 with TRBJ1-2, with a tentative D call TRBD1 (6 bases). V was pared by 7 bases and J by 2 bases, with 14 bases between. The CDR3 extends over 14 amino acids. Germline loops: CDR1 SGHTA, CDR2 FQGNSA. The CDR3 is CASNNRAENYGYTF. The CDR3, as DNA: TGTGCCAGCAACAACAGGGCTGAGAACTATGGCTACACCTTC.

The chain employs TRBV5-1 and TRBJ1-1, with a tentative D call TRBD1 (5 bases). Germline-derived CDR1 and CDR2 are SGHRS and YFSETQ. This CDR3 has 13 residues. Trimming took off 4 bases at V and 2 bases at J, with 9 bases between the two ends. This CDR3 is CASSADTNTEAFF. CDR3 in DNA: TGCGCCAGCAGCGCGGACACAAACACTGAAGCTTTCTTT.

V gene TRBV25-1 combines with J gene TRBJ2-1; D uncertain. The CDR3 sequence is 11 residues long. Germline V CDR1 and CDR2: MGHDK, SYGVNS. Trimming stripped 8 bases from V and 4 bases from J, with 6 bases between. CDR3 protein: CASSGYNEQFF. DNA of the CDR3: TGTGCCAGCTCGGGTTACAATGAGCAGTTCTTC.

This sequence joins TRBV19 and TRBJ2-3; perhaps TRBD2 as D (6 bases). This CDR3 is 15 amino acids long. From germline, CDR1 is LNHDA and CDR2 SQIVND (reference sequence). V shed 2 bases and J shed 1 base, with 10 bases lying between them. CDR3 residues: CASSIRRGRTDTQYF. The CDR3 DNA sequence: TGTGCCAGTAGTATAAGGCGGGGCCGCACAGATACGCAGTATTTT.

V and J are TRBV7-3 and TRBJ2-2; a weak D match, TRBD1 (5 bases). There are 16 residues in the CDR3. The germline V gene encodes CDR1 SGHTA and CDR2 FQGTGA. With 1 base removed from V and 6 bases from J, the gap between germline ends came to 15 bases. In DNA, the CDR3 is TGTGCCAGCAGCTTAAGGGCAGGGATAGAATCCGGGGAGCTGTTTTTT. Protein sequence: CASSLRAGIESGELFF.

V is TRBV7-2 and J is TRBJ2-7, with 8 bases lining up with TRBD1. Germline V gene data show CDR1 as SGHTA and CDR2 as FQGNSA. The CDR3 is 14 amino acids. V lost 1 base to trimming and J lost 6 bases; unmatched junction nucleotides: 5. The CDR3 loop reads CASSLDPGGAEQYF. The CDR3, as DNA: TGTGCCAGCAGCTTAGATCCAGGGGGCGCCGAGCAGTACTTC.

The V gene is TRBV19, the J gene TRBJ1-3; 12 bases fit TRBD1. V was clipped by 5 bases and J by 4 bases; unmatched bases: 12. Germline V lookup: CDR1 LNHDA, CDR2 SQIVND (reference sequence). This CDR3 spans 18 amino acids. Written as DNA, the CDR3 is TGTGCCAGTAGTTCCGGCGGGGACAGGGGGCCGCGAGGAAACACCATATATTTT. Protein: CASSSGGDRGPRGNTIYF. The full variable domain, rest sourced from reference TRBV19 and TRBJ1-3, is DGGITQSPKYLFRKEGQNVTLSCEQNLNHDAMYWYRQDPGQGLRLIYYSQIVNDFQKGDIAEGYSVSREKKESFPLTVTSAQKNPTAFYLCASSSGGDRGPRGNTIYFGEGSWLTVV.

This CDR3 reads CASSPGDTGDKGGRNTIYF. The CDR3 DNA reads as TGTGCCAGCAGCCCTGGGGATACAGGGGATAAAGGTGGAAGAAACACCATATATTTT. The chain couples TRBV4-2 to TRBJ1-3; 7 bases align to TRBD1. CDR1 LGHNA and CDR2 YNFKEQ come from the germline V gene. V was clipped by 4 bases and J by 5 bases; unmatched bases: 20. The CDR3 is made up of 19 amino acids.

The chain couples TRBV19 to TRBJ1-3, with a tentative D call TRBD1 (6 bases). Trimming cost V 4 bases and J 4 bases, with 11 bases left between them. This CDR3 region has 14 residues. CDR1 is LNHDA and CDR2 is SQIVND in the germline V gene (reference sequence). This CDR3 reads CASSNAGAGNTIYF. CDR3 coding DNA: TGTGCCAGTAGTAACGCAGGGGCGGGAAACACCATATATTTT.

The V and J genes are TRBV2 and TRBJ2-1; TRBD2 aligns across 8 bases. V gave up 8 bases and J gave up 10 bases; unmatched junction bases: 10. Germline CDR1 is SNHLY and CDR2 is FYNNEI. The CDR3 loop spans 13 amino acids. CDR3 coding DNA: TGTGCCAGCCAGCGGGAGAAGGCGAGCGAGCAGTTCTTC. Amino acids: CASQREKASEQFF.

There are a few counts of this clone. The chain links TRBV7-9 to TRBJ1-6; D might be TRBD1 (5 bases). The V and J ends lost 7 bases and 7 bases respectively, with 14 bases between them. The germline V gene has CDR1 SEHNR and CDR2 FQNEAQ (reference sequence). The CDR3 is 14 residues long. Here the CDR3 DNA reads TGTGCCAGCACCCAAGACAGCCTCAATTCACCCCTCCACTTT. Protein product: CASTQDSLNSPLHF.

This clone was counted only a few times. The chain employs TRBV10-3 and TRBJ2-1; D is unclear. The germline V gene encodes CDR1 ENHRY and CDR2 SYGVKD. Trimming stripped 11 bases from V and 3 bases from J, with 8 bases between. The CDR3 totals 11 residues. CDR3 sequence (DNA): TGTGCCGTCGGTTACTACAATGAGCAGTTCTTC. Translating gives CAVGYYNEQFF.

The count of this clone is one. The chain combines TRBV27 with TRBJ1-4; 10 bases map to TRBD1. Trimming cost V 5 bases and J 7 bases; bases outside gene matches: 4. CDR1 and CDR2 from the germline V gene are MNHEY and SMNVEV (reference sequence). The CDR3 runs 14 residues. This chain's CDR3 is CASSLGQGVEKLFF. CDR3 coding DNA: TGTGCCAGCAGTCTCGGACAGGGGGTTGAAAAACTGTTTTTT.

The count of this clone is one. This chain's CDR3 is CASSLAFRGLYGYTF. As DNA, the CDR3 is TGTGCCAGCAGCTTAGCATTCAGGGGGCTCTATGGCTACACCTTC. The chain joins TRBV7-2 to TRBJ1-2; 8 bases line up with TRBD1. With 0 bases clipped from V and 4 bases from J, the junction kept 4 bases outside the gene matches. The V gene's germline CDR1 is SGHTA and CDR2 FQGNSA. The CDR3 runs 15 residues.

CDR3 in DNA: TGTGCCAGCAGCTTGTATACTAGCGGGAAAAGTCGCAATGAGCAGTTCTTC. This translates into CASSLYTSGKSRNEQFF. The rearrangement joins TRBV5-5 to TRBJ2-1; 10 bases are shared with TRBD2. The CDR3 contains 17 residues. J lost 6 bases, V lost 1 base, and 10 bases had no gene match. Germline CDR1 SGHKS, CDR2 YYEKEE (reference sequence).

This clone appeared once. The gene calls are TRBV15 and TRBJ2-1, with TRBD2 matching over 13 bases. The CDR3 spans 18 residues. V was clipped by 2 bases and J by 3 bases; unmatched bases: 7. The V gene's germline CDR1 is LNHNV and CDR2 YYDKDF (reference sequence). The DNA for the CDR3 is TGTGCCACCAGCAGACCTAATCGACTAGCGGGAGGCTACAATGAGCAGTTCTTC. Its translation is CATSRPNRLAGGYNEQFF.

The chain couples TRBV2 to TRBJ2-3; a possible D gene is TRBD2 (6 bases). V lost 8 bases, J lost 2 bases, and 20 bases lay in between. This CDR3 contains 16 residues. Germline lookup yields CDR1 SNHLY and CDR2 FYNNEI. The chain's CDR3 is CASLLLPSEYTDTQYF. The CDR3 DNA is TGTGCCAGCCTCCTCTTGCCTAGCGAGTACACAGATACGCAGTATTTT.

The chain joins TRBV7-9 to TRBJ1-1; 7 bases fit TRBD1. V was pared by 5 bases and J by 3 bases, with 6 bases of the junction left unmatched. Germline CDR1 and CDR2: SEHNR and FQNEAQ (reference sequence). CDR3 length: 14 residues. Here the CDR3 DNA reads TGTGCCAGCAGCCTGAGAACAGGGGACACTGAAGCTTTCTTT. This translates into CASSLRTGDTEAFF.

CDR3 nucleotide sequence: TGTGCCAGCAGCTTTACTAGCGGGGGGACCTACGAGCAGTACTTC. Residues: CASSFTSGGTYEQYF. The chain links TRBV5-6 to TRBJ2-7, with 12 nucleotides matching TRBD2. Germline V gene data show CDR1 as SGHDT and CDR2 as YYEEEE. The CDR3 contains 15 residues. Trimming took 2 bases from V and 2 from J; bases not matched to a gene: 2.

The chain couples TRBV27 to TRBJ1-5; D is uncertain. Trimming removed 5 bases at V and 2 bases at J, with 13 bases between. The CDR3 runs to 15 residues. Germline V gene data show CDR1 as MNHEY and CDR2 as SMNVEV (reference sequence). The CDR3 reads CASSPSLLGNQPQHF. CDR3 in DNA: TGTGCCAGCAGTCCGAGCTTGTTGGGCAATCAGCCCCAGCATTTT.

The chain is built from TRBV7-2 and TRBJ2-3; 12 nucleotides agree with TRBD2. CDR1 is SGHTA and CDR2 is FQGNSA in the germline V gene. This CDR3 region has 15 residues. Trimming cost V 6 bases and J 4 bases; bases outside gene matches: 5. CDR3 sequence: CASRRTSGNADTQYF. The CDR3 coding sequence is TGTGCCAGCAGGAGGACTAGCGGGAACGCAGATACGCAGTATTTT.

The CDR3 here is CASSPGVMNTEAFF. As DNA, the CDR3 is TGTGCCAGCAGTCCCGGGGTCATGAACACTGAAGCTTTCTTT. The chain links TRBV27 to TRBJ1-1, with D hard to call. Deletions cut 5 bases from V and 0 bases from J, with 10 bases between. CDR1 and CDR2 (germline): MNHEY, SMNVEV (reference sequence). This CDR3 comprises 14 residues.

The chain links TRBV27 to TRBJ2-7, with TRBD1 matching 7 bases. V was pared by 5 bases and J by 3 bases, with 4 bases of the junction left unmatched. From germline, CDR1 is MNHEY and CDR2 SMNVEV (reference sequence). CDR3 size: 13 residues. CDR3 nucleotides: TGTGCCAGCAGTGCAGGGGGAAACTACGAGCAGTACTTC. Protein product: CASSAGGNYEQYF.

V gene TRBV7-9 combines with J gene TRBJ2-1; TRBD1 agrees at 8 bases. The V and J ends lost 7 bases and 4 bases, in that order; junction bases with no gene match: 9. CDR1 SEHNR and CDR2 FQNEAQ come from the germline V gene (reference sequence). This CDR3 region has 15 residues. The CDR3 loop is CASTSAGGIYNEQFF. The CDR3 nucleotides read TGTGCCAGCACCTCGGCAGGGGGCATTTACAATGAGCAGTTCTTC. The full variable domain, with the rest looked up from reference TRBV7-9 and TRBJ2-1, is DTGVSQNPRHKITKRGQNVTFRCDPISEHNRLYWYRQTLGQGPEFLTYFQNEAQLEKSRLLSDRFSAERPKGSFSTLEIQRTEQGDSAMYLCASTSAGGIYNEQFFGPGTRLTVL.